This T cell receptor (beta chain) originates from a study of T cells expressing NK-cell markers. TCRdb reprocessed the 5' RACE reads, with one entry per CDR3 protein and no DNA. In total, the table holds about 550,000 distinct CDR3 sequences. The CDR3 covers 17 residues. From germline, CDR1 is MGHRA and CDR2 YSYEKL. The receptor's source is a man in his late teens or twenties in good health. J is TRBJ2-1 and V is TRBV4-1; the TRBD1 assignment by TCRdb is unverifiable without DNA. Source material: blood T cells: a sorted CD56 or NKG2C T cell subset, CD4+ or CD8+ T cells, or bulk PBMC T cells (not recorded which). The CDR3: CASSHTTGTGFYNEQFF.